One and the same sample provided the 25 T cell receptor beta chains below, sequenced in a study of regulatory T cells in long-lasting Graves disease. Time point denoted: persistent/refractory GD, antithyroid drugs over 5 years with positive TRAb. From PBMCs, RNA was extracted and then used to make the TCR library. Arm-PCR of CDR3 regions and iRepertoire HTBI primers were used to build TCR beta libraries. TCRdb itself ran the multiplex PCR reads through MiXCR, one entry per CDR3 protein. This table has around 500,000 distinct CDR3 sequences, less than 25% appearing once. Source: peripheral blood mononuclear cells (PBMCs), taken when the disease was refractory, from a patient treated with antithyroid drugs. Every receptor here comes from a female donor with Graves disease.

This chain connects TRBV5-5 to TRBJ2-5; D is perhaps TRBD1 (6 bases). V gave up 1 base and J gave up 4 bases, with 11 bases separating them. CDR1 and CDR2 (germline): SGHKS, YYEKEE (reference sequence). The CDR3 runs 14 residues. CDR3 sequence: CASSLQGLVETQYF. CDR3 nucleotide sequence: TGTGCCAGCAGCTTGCAGGGGCTAGTAGAGACCCAGTACTTC. Full variable domain (rest looked up from reference TRBV5-5 and TRBJ2-5): DAGVTQSPTHLIKTRGQQVTLRCSPISGHKSVSWYQQVLGQGPQFIFQYYEKEERGRGNFPDRFSARQFPNYSSELNVNALLLGDSALYLCASSLQGLVETQYFGPGTRLLVL.

Concerning this clonotype: This is likely a read error, given that the CDR3 carries no conserved phenylalanine or tryptophan at its end. The V and J genes are TRBV6-9 and TRBJ1-2; maybe TRBD1 (5 bases). V gave up 3 bases and J gave up 3 bases, with 23 bases separating them. The CDR3 has 18 amino acids. Germline CDR1 is MNHGY and CDR2 is SVAAGI. For the CDR3, the DNA is TGTGCCAGCAGTTACGGGCGCCGGCAGGGACTGCCCCACTATGGCTACACCCTC. Its translation is CASSYGRRQGLPHYGYTL.

The chain combines TRBV27 with TRBJ1-1, with 10 bases lining up with TRBD1. Germline assignment: CDR1 MNHEY and CDR2 SMNVEV (reference sequence). CDR3 length: 14 amino acids. J was trimmed by 6 bases and V by 3 bases; bases with no gene match: 4. CDR3 residues: CASSFKGQGAEAFF. CDR3 bases: TGTGCCAGCAGTTTCAAAGGACAGGGGGCTGAAGCTTTCTTT.

As to this clonotype: A much larger clone is a single base away; this may be a read error. No conserved phenylalanine or tryptophan is present at the end of the CDR3, so a read error is the likely explanation. The rearrangement links TRBV6-5 to TRBJ2-2; 11 bases align to TRBD2. The V segment lost 4 bases and the J segment 7 bases; nucleotides outside the gene matches: 8. This CDR3 comprises 16 residues. From germline, CDR1 is MNHEY and CDR2 SVGAGI. DNA for the CDR3: TGTGCCAGCAGTTCAAGACTAGCGGGAAAAGTCGGGGAGCTGTTTCTT. It codes for CASSSRLAGKVGELFL.

This clonotype occurred many times. The chain joins TRBV20-1 to TRBJ1-2; D is unclear. The CDR3 loop spans 14 amino acids. CDR1 DFQATT and CDR2 SNEGSKA come from the germline V gene (reference sequence). The V end was cut by 6 bases, the J end by 4 bases, with 18 bases between. CDR3 nucleotides: TGCAGTGCCGTCTCGGGCGGCATTAGCTATGGCTACACCTTC. Protein sequence: CSAVSGGISYGYTF.

At least ten counts were recorded for this clonotype. The CDR3 DNA reads as TGTGCCAGCAGCGAAGTATGGAGCAATCAGCCCCAGCATTTT. Protein: CASSEVWSNQPQHF. J is TRBJ1-5 and V is TRBV12-3 or TRBV12-4; no reliable D call. CDR3 size: 14 residues. The V and J ends lost 6 bases and 1 base respectively, with 10 bases between them.

The gene calls are TRBV27 and TRBJ2-1; the match to TRBD1 covers 8 bases. This CDR3 region has 15 residues. Per the germline V gene, CDR1 is MNHEY and CDR2 is SMNVEV (reference sequence). With V trimmed by 6 bases and J by 6 bases, 10 bases remained unmatched. The CDR3 DNA follows: TGTGCCAGCAGCCCCAGTCGGACAGGGTTCAATGAGCAGTTCTTC. It specifies CASSPSRTGFNEQFF.

This clonotype was detected many times. The J gene is TRBJ2-7, the V gene TRBV16; D is unclear. Germline values: CDR1 KGHSY, CDR2 FQNENV. V dropped 5 bases and J dropped 6 bases, with 14 bases sitting between them. The CDR3 loop spans 13 amino acids. CDR3 nucleotides: TGTGCCAGCAGCGAGAGCCGGCCCGGCGAGCAGTACTTC. Encoded protein: CASSESRPGEQYF.

The CDR3 DNA reads as TGTGCCACCGGATTAGCGGGAGGGTACGACGAGCAGTACTTC. Its translation: CATGLAGGYDEQYF. The chain recombines TRBV15 with TRBJ2-7; TRBD2 aligns across 11 bases. V was clipped by 8 bases and J by 5 bases; unmatched bases: 8. This CDR3 is built from 14 residues. Germline assignment: CDR1 LNHNV and CDR2 YYDKDF (reference sequence). The full variable domain, its missing parts supplied by reference TRBV15 and TRBJ2-7, is DAMVIQNPRYQVTQFGKPVTLSCSQTLNHNVMYWYQQKSSQAPKLLFHYYDKDFNNEADTPDNFQSRRPNTSFCFLDIRSPGLGDTAMYLCATGLAGGYDEQYFGPGTRLTVT.

The rearrangement links TRBV7-9 to TRBJ2-7; D possibly corresponds to TRBD1 (6 bases). Germline V gives CDR1 SEHNR, CDR2 FQNEAQ (reference sequence). With 4 bases removed from V and 6 bases from J, the gap between germline ends came to 13 bases. This CDR3 comprises 13 residues. The CDR3 reads CASSSRQAGEQYF. CDR3 DNA: TGTGCCAGCAGCTCCCGACAGGCGGGCGAGCAGTACTTC.

Details on this clonotype: A far larger clone is one nucleotide away, so this likely arose from a read error. The V call is TRBV7-2, the J call TRBJ2-7; unclear D gene. The CDR3 length is 12 residues. From germline, CDR1 is SGHTA and CDR2 FQGNSA. The CDR3 DNA follows: TGTGCCAGCAACTTAGTGGGGTACGAGCAGTACTTC. It encodes CASNLVGYEQYF.

This clonotype has at least ten counts. This chain joins TRBV7-9 and TRBJ2-2; D is unclear. The CDR3 loop spans 13 amino acids. V lost 6 bases, J lost 6 bases, and 11 bases lay in between. Germline V gene sequence: CDR1 SEHNR, CDR2 FQNEAQ (reference sequence). The CDR3 DNA is TGTGCCAGCAGGTCGACCGGGCCCGGGGAGCTGTTTTTT. It is translated as CASRSTGPGELFF. The variable domain in full, completed from reference TRBV7-9 and TRBJ2-2, reads DTGVSQNPRHKITKRGQNVTFRCDPISEHNRLYWYRQTLGQGPEFLTYFQNEAQLEKSRLLSDRFSAERPKGSFSTLEIQRTEQGDSAMYLCASRSTGPGELFFGEGSRLTVL.

Details on this clonotype: This clone may be a read error of a much larger clone one base away. This sequence joins TRBV11-2 and TRBJ2-7; TRBD2 agrees at 11 bases. The ends lost 6 bases at V and 4 bases at J; junction bases unmatched: 14. Per the germline V gene, CDR1 is SGHAT and CDR2 is FQNNGV. CDR3 length equals 17 residues. This chain's CDR3 is CASSRTATSGSIYEQYF. DNA of the CDR3: TGTGCCAGCAGTCGAACCGCCACTAGCGGGAGCATTTACGAGCAGTACTTC.

This clonotype was picked up many times. This rearrangement joins TRBV6-9 to TRBJ1-1; TRBD1 might be the D (6 bases). Germline V gives CDR1 MNHGY, CDR2 SVAAGI. The CDR3 sequence is 15 residues long. V was shortened by 3 bases and J by 6 bases, with 17 bases between the two germline ends. The CDR3 loop reads CASSYSTGAGAEAFF. CDR3 coding DNA: TGTGCCAGCAGTTACTCAACGGGGGCGGGCGCTGAAGCTTTCTTT.

This clonotype was counted at least ten times. The rearrangement links TRBV28 to TRBJ1-3; tentatively, D is TRBD1 (6 bases). The germline V gene encodes CDR1 MDHEN and CDR2 SYDVKM. The CDR3 totals 14 residues. Trimming took 2 bases from V and 2 from J, leaving 7 bases between them. The CDR3 sequence is CASSLTGTGNTIYF. The CDR3 DNA reads TGTGCCAGCAGTTTAACAGGGACTGGAAACACCATATATTTT.

V gene TRBV27 combines with J gene TRBJ2-7; D uncertain. Looked up from germline, CDR1 is MNHEY and CDR2 is SMNVEV (reference sequence). Trimming removed 0 bases from V and 2 bases from J, with 8 bases in between. The CDR3 totals 14 residues. CDR3 in DNA: TGTGCCAGCAGTTTATCTGAGAGGACCTACGAGCAGTACTTC. It encodes CASSLSERTYEQYF.

This clonotype was recorded many times. The chain has TRBV6-1 and TRBJ2-2; D is undetermined. The V and J ends lost 5 bases and 5 bases respectively, with 15 bases between them. This CDR3 comprises 15 residues. In germline, CDR1 is MNHNS, CDR2 SASEGT. The CDR3 DNA follows: TGTGCCAGCAGTTTTGCGACGAGTGGGACCGGGGAGCTGTTTTTT. It is translated as CASSFATSGTGELFF.

The chain is built from TRBV4-2 and TRBJ1-2; D ambiguous. The CDR3 sequence is 15 residues long. Trimming removed 4 bases from V and 0 bases from J, with 12 bases in between. The V gene's germline CDR1 is LGHNA and CDR2 YNFKEQ. CDR3: CASSPTDSSNYGYTF. The CDR3 DNA reads TGTGCCAGCAGCCCCACGGATAGTTCTAACTATGGCTACACCTTC.

J is TRBJ1-3 and V is TRBV9, with 10 nucleotides matching TRBD1. The germline CDR1 and CDR2 sequences are SGDLS and YYNGEE. With V trimmed by 3 bases and J by 8 bases, 2 bases remained unmatched. The CDR3 is 13 amino acids. The CDR3 DNA sequence: TGTGCCAGCAGCGGTGGACAGGGGGACACCATATATTTT. It codes for CASSGGQGDTIYF. Based on the CDR3 plus reference TRBV9 and TRBJ1-3, the full variable domain is DSGVTQTPKHLITATGQRVTLRCSPRSGDLSVYWYQQSLDQGLQFLIQYYNGEERAKGNILERFSAQQFPDLHSELNLSSLELGDSALYFCASSGGQGDTIYFGEGSWLTVV.

The sample holds a few counts of this clonotype. The gene calls are TRBV5-4 and TRBJ2-2; D is uncertain. V was cut by 3 bases and J by 8 bases, with 8 bases left in between. The germline CDR1 and CDR2 sequences are SGHNT and YYREEE (reference sequence). There are 12 residues in the CDR3. The CDR3 coding sequence is TGTGCCAGCAGCTATATGGGGGGGGAGCTGTTTTTT. Translation gives CASSYMGGELFF. The variable domain in full, completed from reference TRBV5-4 and TRBJ2-2, reads ETGVTQSPTHLIKTRGQQVTLRCSSQSGHNTVSWYQQALGQGPQFIFQYYREEENGRGNFPPRFSGLQFPNYSSELNVNALELDDSALYLCASSYMGGELFFGEGSRLTVL.

This clonotype was seen at least ten times. This chain connects TRBV7-9 to TRBJ2-5; D remains ambiguous. The V end was cut by 6 bases, the J end by 1 base, with 6 bases between. The CDR3 has 12 amino acids. Germline V CDR1 and CDR2: SEHNR, FQNEAQ (reference sequence). CDR3 amino acids: CASSLGQETQYF. CDR3 coding DNA: TGTGCCAGCAGTTTGGGCCAAGAGACCCAGTACTTC.

This clonotype occurred once. A much larger clone is a single base away; this may be a read error. J is TRBJ2-7 and V is TRBV7-2; 7 bases line up with TRBD1. Germline CDR1 reads SGHTA; CDR2 reads FQGNSA. The CDR3 spans 15 residues. The CDR3 spells CVSSLGRTGSYEQYF. CDR3 in DNA: TGTGTCAGCAGCTTAGGTAGGACAGGTTCCTACGAGCAGTACTTC.

This clonotype was counted between two and nine times. The chain is built from TRBV6-1 and TRBJ1-1; weak D call: TRBD1 (6 bases). The CDR3 is 14 residues long. Germline CDR1 reads MNHNS; CDR2 reads SASEGT. Trimming shortened V by 8 bases and J by 3 bases, and 16 bases separated the two germline ends. The CDR3 spells CASQGTLGYTEAFF. CDR3 DNA sequence: TGTGCCAGCCAGGGGACCCTGGGGTACACTGAAGCTTTCTTT.

Note on this clonotype: This sequence may be a read error, since a much larger clone differs from it by one base. Since the CDR3 does not end with the conserved phenylalanine or tryptophan, this likely comes from a read error. The chain carries TRBV7-8 and TRBJ2-5; D ambiguous. Deletions cut 2 bases from V and 7 bases from J, with 11 bases between. Germline lookup yields CDR1 SGHVS and CDR2 FQNEAQ. This CDR3 has 13 residues. The CDR3: CASSLRQLGTQYS. The CDR3 DNA reads as TGTGCCAGCAGCTTAAGACAACTCGGGACCCAGTACTCC.

V and J are TRBV6-1 and TRBJ2-7, with unresolved D. V lost 1 base and J 2 bases, leaving 6 bases between the germline ends. The CDR3 extends over 13 amino acids. Germline CDR1 and CDR2: MNHNS and SASEGT. CDR3 amino acids: CASSEEGTYEQYF. CDR3 sequence (DNA): TGTGCCAGCAGTGAAGAGGGCACCTACGAGCAGTACTTC.